The 19 T cell receptor beta chains listed next were all sequenced from one sample in a study of CD8+ T cells in alopecia areata. Reverse transcription of extracted RNA yielded cDNA, which provided the sequencing template. Sequencing used immunoSEQ multiplex PCR; TCRdb keeps in-frame clones, though not all of them. The sample has fewer than 250,000 clones, more than 30% seen once. Treatment in this sample: oral pan-JAK inhibitor, 5-10 mg twice daily. The material was CD4+ T cells sorted from blood, obtained between weeks 30 and 35, from a patient treated with tofacitinib. These receptors all stem from a human donor with alopecia areata.

This clone has more than one count but fewer than ten. In DNA, the CDR3 is TGTGCCAGCAGGAACAGGGGGTTTAATGAAAAACTGTTTTTT. It is translated as CASRNRGFNEKLFF. V usage is TRBV4-2 and J usage is TRBJ1-4; 8 nucleotides align to TRBD1. The CDR3 spans 14 residues. Germline CDR1 is LGHNA and CDR2 is YNFKEQ. The ends lost 6 bases at V and 4 bases at J; junction bases unmatched: 4.

This clone came up a few times. The V and J genes are TRBV9 and TRBJ2-3; D is undetermined. Germline CDR1 reads SGDLS; CDR2 reads YYNGEE. V shed 4 bases and J shed 3 bases, with 9 bases lying between them. The CDR3 loop spans 13 amino acids. The DNA of the CDR3 is TGTGCCAGCAGCTCCCAGAGGACAGATACGCAGTATTTT. It is translated as CASSSQRTDTQYF.

This clone was observed a few times. This chain joins TRBV30 and TRBJ2-1; D not resolved. Germline V gene data show CDR1 as GTSNPN and CDR2 as SVGIG (reference sequence). The ends were cut back, 2 bases at V and 10 bases at J, with 12 bases in the middle. The CDR3 extends over 12 amino acids. CDR3 residues: CAWSLAGSEQFF. The CDR3 bases are TGTGCCTGGAGTCTCGCTGGGTCCGAGCAGTTCTTC. The full variable domain, rest sourced from reference TRBV30 and TRBJ2-1, is SQTIHQWPATLVQPVGSPLSLECTVEGTSNPNLYWYRQAAGRGLQLLFYSVGIGQISSEVPQNLSASRPQDRQFILSSKKLLLSDSGFYLCAWSLAGSEQFFGPGTRLTVL.

This clone occurred a few times. The CDR3 spells CASSPLGERYNEQFF. The DNA of the CDR3 is TGTGCCAGCTCACCACTGGGTGAGAGGTACAATGAGCAGTTCTTC. The chain couples TRBV18 to TRBJ2-1; no definite D call. Germline V gene data show CDR1 as KGHSH and CDR2 as LQKENI. This CDR3 has 15 amino acids. V was shortened by 1 base and J by 4 bases, with 11 bases between the two germline ends.

The gene calls are TRBV19 and TRBJ1-2; 9 nucleotides match TRBD1. CDR3 length: 13 amino acids. CDR1 and CDR2 from the germline V gene are LNHDA and SQIVND (reference sequence). Trimming cost V 7 bases and J 5 bases; bases outside gene matches: 5. CDR3 sequence reads: CASMGQGGYGYTF. The CDR3 DNA reads as TGTGCCAGTATGGGACAGGGAGGATATGGCTACACCTTC.

This clone was recorded a few times. The chain employs TRBV2 and TRBJ1-1; no definite D call. CDR3 length equals 14 residues. Germline V gene lookup returns CDR1 SNHLY and CDR2 FYNNEI. Trimming removed 4 bases at V and 1 base at J, with 10 bases between. The CDR3 DNA is TGTGCCAGCAGTGTAGACACTTGGAACACTGAAGCTTTCTTT. Translation: CASSVDTWNTEAFF.

The V and J genes are TRBV18 and TRBJ1-2, with a tentative D call TRBD1 (5 bases). Trimming took 3 bases from V and 1 from J, leaving 15 bases between them. The CDR3 sequence is 16 residues long. Germline values: CDR1 KGHSH, CDR2 LQKENI. Here the CDR3 DNA reads TGTGCCAGCTCACCGTGGGCGAGGGGTCTTAACTATGGCTACACCTTC. Amino acids: CASSPWARGLNYGYTF.

The sample holds one count of this clone. The chain uses TRBV4-1 and TRBJ1-2; tentative D call: TRBD1 (5 bases). The V and J ends lost 0 bases and 8 bases respectively, with 13 bases between them. Germline loops: CDR1 MGHRA, CDR2 YSYEKL. The CDR3 is 14 residues long. CDR3 nucleotides: TGCGCCAGCAGCCAAGATCGGCAGGGAGGGGGCTACACCTTC. Protein: CASSQDRQGGGYTF.

This clone was observed many times. DNA for the CDR3: TGTGCCAGCAGCTCCCAGGGGGCAGGGGAGACCCAGTACTTC. The encoded protein is CASSSQGAGETQYF. The rearrangement joins TRBV5-4 to TRBJ2-5; TRBD1 matches 8 bases. The CDR3 extends over 14 amino acids. Unmatched junction bases numbered 6, after V lost 3 bases and J lost 5 bases. CDR1 is SGHNT, CDR2 YYREEE, per germline (reference sequence). Variable domain in full (rest from reference TRBV5-4 and TRBJ2-5): ETGVTQSPTHLIKTRGQQVTLRCSSQSGHNTVSWYQQALGQGPQFIFQYYREEENGRGNFPPRFSGLQFPNYSSELNVNALELDDSALYLCASSSQGAGETQYFGPGTRLLVL.

V usage is TRBV5-1 and J usage is TRBJ2-7; possibly TRBD1 or TRBD2 for D (5 bases each). The CDR3 sequence is 15 residues long. CDR1 is SGHRS, CDR2 YFSETQ, per germline. V gave up 4 bases and J gave up 2 bases, with 16 bases separating them. The CDR3 DNA reads as TGCGCCAGCAGCGGCTCGGGGACGGAAACCTACGAGCAGTACTTC. The encoded protein is CASSGSGTETYEQYF.

This clone was recorded many times. The chain links TRBV7-9 to TRBJ2-3, with D perhaps TRBD1 (5 bases). There are 14 residues in the CDR3. The V gene's germline CDR1 is SEHNR and CDR2 FQNEAQ (reference sequence). V was clipped by 4 bases and J by 5 bases, with 13 bases between them. CDR3 bases: TGTGCCAGCAGCTCTCCCAGGGAAGGAGATACGCAGTATTTT. This translates into CASSSPREGDTQYF.

The chain combines TRBV5-1 with TRBJ2-3; D may correspond to TRBD1 or TRBD2 (5 bases each). Per germline, CDR1 SGHRS and CDR2 YFSETQ. This CDR3 has 15 residues. V lost 7 bases, J lost 2 bases, and 17 bases lay in between. The CDR3 here is CASLQGEQITDTQYF. CDR3 in DNA: TGCGCCAGCCTCCAGGGAGAACAGATCACAGATACGCAGTATTTT. Full variable domain (missing parts from reference TRBV5-1 and TRBJ2-3): KAGVTQTPRYLIKTRGQQVTLSCSPISGHRSVSWYQQTPGQGLQFLFEYFSETQRNKGNFPGRFSGRQFSNSRSEMNVSTLELGDSALYLCASLQGEQITDTQYFGPGTRLTVL.

This clone has only a few counts. This chain joins TRBV30 and TRBJ2-2; 7 nucleotides agree with TRBD2. Losses at the gene ends were 4 bases for V and 2 bases for J; bases not matched to a gene: 4. The CDR3 has 14 amino acids. Germline CDR1 is GTSNPN and CDR2 is SVGIG (reference sequence). The CDR3 coding sequence is TGTGCCTGGAACCGGGACTATAACACCGGGGAGCTGTTTTTT. Translating gives CAWNRDYNTGELFF.

This clone was recorded only once. This chain uses TRBV5-1 with TRBJ1-2, with a possible D match to TRBD1 (6 bases). This CDR3 comprises 14 residues. CDR1 is SGHRS, CDR2 YFSETQ, per germline. Between the trimmed V and J ends, which lost 0 bases and 8 bases, there was a span of 14 bases. The CDR3 is CASSLAGAVGGYTF. DNA of the CDR3: TGCGCCAGCAGCTTGGCAGGGGCGGTTGGAGGCTACACCTTC.

The chain is built from TRBV6-6 and TRBJ2-3, with a weak D call TRBD1 (6 bases). V was clipped by 5 bases and J by 4 bases, with 13 bases between them. Looked up from germline, CDR1 is MNHNY and CDR2 is SVGAGI (reference sequence). The CDR3 length is 14 residues. As DNA, the CDR3 is TGTGCCAGCAGTATTCAGACAGGACCAGATACGCAGTATTTT. It codes for CASSIQTGPDTQYF.

Only a few counts were recorded for this clone. This chain connects TRBV19 to TRBJ1-1; unclear D gene. V lost 5 bases, J lost 11 bases, and 18 bases lay in between. CDR1 and CDR2 from the germline V gene are LNHDA and SQIVND (reference sequence). CDR3 length: 13 residues. CDR3 region: CASSAHEVACAFF. In nucleotides, the CDR3 is TGTGCCAGTAGTGCTCATGAAGTGGCCTGCGCTTTCTTT.

The chain links TRBV5-4 to TRBJ2-2; TRBD1 might be the D (6 bases). CDR3 length: 16 amino acids. V shed 4 bases and J shed 0 bases, with 13 bases lying between them. The germline CDR1 and CDR2 sequences are SGHNT and YYREEE (reference sequence). The CDR3 sequence is CASSPSWTANTGELFF. The CDR3 nucleotides are TGTGCCAGCAGCCCCTCTTGGACAGCGAACACCGGGGAGCTGTTTTTT.

This clone was seen only a few times. Here the CDR3 DNA reads TGCGCCAGCAGGGTGAGCAGCACAGATACGCAGTATTTT. Translating gives CASRVSSTDTQYF. The chain joins TRBV10-2 to TRBJ2-3; D is ambiguous. Germline V gives CDR1 WSHSY, CDR2 SAAADI. V lost 6 bases to trimming and J lost 0 bases, with 7 bases between them. The CDR3 loop spans 13 amino acids.

The chain uses TRBV9 and TRBJ2-1, with 7 bases fitting TRBD1. Losses at the gene ends were 3 bases for V and 5 bases for J; bases not matched to a gene: 5. Germline V gives CDR1 SGDLS, CDR2 YYNGEE. This CDR3 contains 14 residues. In nucleotides, the CDR3 is TGTGCCAGCAGCGGCGGGCAGGGGGACAATGAGCAGTTCTTC. It is translated as CASSGGQGDNEQFF.